This is a list of T cell receptor beta chains from one sample in a study of CD8 T cell repertoires and HIV-1 epitope variants. Their recognized antigens are unknown. This table comes from immunoSEQ multiplex PCR, and its TCRdb copy is limited to in-frame clones, with some not included. Altogether 5,000 to 6,500 clones are present, just under 70% being singletons, with the ten largest covering around 45%. Source material: cultured CD8+ T cells derived from PBMCs. These receptors were obtained from a male donor with HIV. Both conserved end residues are part of each CDR3. A D gene is named only where the DNA matches it firmly. Clone size is stated in some rows and not others, as once, few, many or a class when expanded.

size: NA
V: TRBV5-6
D: TRBD1
J: TRBJ2-7
DNA: TGTGCCAGCAGCTTACAGGGGGACTACGAGCAGTACTTC
CDR3: CASSLQGDYEQYF

size: few
V: TRBV15
D: TRBD1
J: TRBJ2-1
DNA: TGTGCCACCAGCATTACGACAGGGGTTGTGGACAATGAGCAGTTCTTC
CDR3: CATSITTGVVDNEQFF

size: NA
V: TRBV18
D: NA
J: TRBJ1-4
DNA: TGTGCCAGCTCACCACCTAGGGCCGGGATAACTAATGAAAAACTGTTTTTT
CDR3: CASSPPRAGITNEKLFF

size: few
V: TRBV18
D: NA
J: TRBJ1-2
DNA: TGTGCCAGCTCACCGACTGCTTCGGCCGATGGCTACACCTTC
CDR3: CASSPTASADGYTF

size: NA
V: TRBV19
D: NA
J: TRBJ2-7
DNA: TGTGCCAGTAGTAACAGAAACGAGCAGTACTTC
CDR3: CASSNRNEQYF

size: NA
V: TRBV6-1
D: NA
J: TRBJ1-4
DNA: TGTGCCAGCAGCCCCACGGGGGGGTCGGGGGAAAAACTGTTTTTT
CDR3: CASSPTGGSGEKLFF

size: NA
V: TRBV9
D: TRBD1
J: TRBJ1-2
DNA: TGTGCCAGCAGCGACAGGGGGAACGAAAACTATGGCTACACCTTC
CDR3: CASSDRGNENYGYTF

size: NA
V: TRBV5-8
D: TRBD2
J: TRBJ2-1
DNA: TGTGCCAGCAGCAGACTAGCGAATCTCGGTGAGCAGTTCTTC
CDR3: CASSRLANLGEQFF

size: few
V: TRBV2
D: NA
J: TRBJ1-2
DNA: TGTGCCCCGAGGGCAGGGCTTGACTATGGCTACACCTTC
CDR3: CAPRAGLDYGYTF

size: few
V: TRBV5-6
D: NA
J: TRBJ1-6
DNA: TGTGCCAGCAGCTTGGGTGCGGTTTCACCCCTCCACTTT
CDR3: CASSLGAVSPLHF

size: few
V: TRBV27
D: NA
J: TRBJ1-2
DNA: TGTGCCAGCAGTTTCTGGCCTCTGTCTGACGGCTACACCTTC
CDR3: CASSFWPLSDGYTF

size: NA
V: TRBV7-6
D: NA
J: TRBJ2-1
DNA: TGTGCCAGCAGTCCGGGGCAGGATGAGCAGTTCTTC
CDR3: CASSPGQDEQFF

size: NA
V: TRBV7-3
D: NA
J: TRBJ1-2
DNA: TGCGCCAGCAGCCAAGATCCCCCAGACTTGGACTATGGCTACACCTTC
CDR3: CASSQDPPDLDYGYTF

size: few
V: TRBV7-2
D: NA
J: TRBJ1-5
DNA: TGTGCCAGCAGCCTTCGACCTAATCAGCCCCAGCATTTT
CDR3: CASSLRPNQPQHF

size: NA
V: TRBV5-8
D: TRBD2
J: TRBJ2-1
DNA: TGTGCCAGCAGCTTTGTGGGACTAGATAGAGACAATGAGCAGTTCTTC
CDR3: CASSFVGLDRDNEQFF

size: NA
V: TRBV5-1
D: NA
J: TRBJ2-7
DNA: TGCGCCAGTGCCGACGAGGGAACCTACGAGCAGTACTTC
CDR3: CASADEGTYEQYF